This T cell receptor beta chain was sequenced during a study of T-cell reconstitution after alpha-beta-depleted transplantation in children. Researchers prepared the TCRbeta library using unique molecular identifiers, the study reports. MiXCR, applied by TCRdb to the PCR reads, yields one record per CDR3 protein. Of 640,000 or so distinct CDR3 sequences in the sample, about 15% were seen once. CDR3 length: 14 amino acids. The junction had 9 bases not matched to a gene; V was cut back by 6 bases and J by 3 bases. Germline CDR1 and CDR2: DFQATT and SNEGSKA (reference sequence). This clonotype was observed many times.

The V gene is TRBV20-1, the J gene TRBJ2-7, with 9 positions matching TRBD1. Material: PBMCs from the stem cell graft donor, obtained from the stem cell graft. The TCR sequence derives from a human donor who donated a stem cell graft to a child with acute myeloid leukemia. The CDR3 DNA reads as TGCAGTGCCCTGGGGACAGGGAAAATCTACGAGCAGTACGTC. This encodes CSALGTGKIYEQYV.